This T cell receptor (beta chain) derives from a study of T cell clusters in autoimmune cytopenias. The CDR3 runs 12 residues. Germline V lookup: CDR1 GTSNPN, CDR2 SVGIG (reference sequence). Multiplex touch-down PCR amplified TRB using TRB-A and TRB-B pools in one tube. From its re-call of the multiplex PCR reads, TCRdb lists each CDR3 protein once, without DNA. In total, the table holds about 11,000 distinct CDR3 sequences. TRB was amplified from roughly 250 ng of peripheral blood genomic DNA per sample. The same sample was also studied in work on T cell repertoires in aging, cancer and after chemotherapy. As that study records: Repeat sampling of healthy donors over several months to years showed clear clonal overlap.

Sequenced input: peripheral blood. The V gene is TRBV30, the J gene TRBJ1-1; without DNA, the TCRdb call of TRBD1 cannot be checked. This TCR was recovered from a human donor in good health. CDR3 amino acids: CACRQGGRRAFF.